This T cell receptor beta chain was observed in a study of blood T cells in healthy people across ages. Study results and caveats: Nothing was known about donor CMV status, and this possibly confounded expanded clonotype changes.

Primed by a sample-barcoded 5' primer and a J-beta primer mix, a second PCR proceeded for roughly 6 to 12 cycles. Each cDNA was tagged by a template-switch adaptor containing 12 random nucleotides. Each CDR3 protein is one row after TCRdb ran MiXCR on the 5' RACE reads. The table lists some 780,000 distinct CDR3 sequences, roughly 50% of them singletons, with roughly 26% in the top ten. As regards this clonotype: Its antigen is still unknown.

For every donor, a draw yielded 8.5 to 10 milliliters of peripheral blood. The extraction recovered at least 5.5 micrograms of total RNA per sample. CDR1 is KGHDR, CDR2 SFDVKD, per germline. V lost 1 base to trimming and J lost 13 bases, with 10 bases between them. The CDR3 length is 12 residues. The sequencing sample was made of blood. The sequence derives from a man between 35 and 55 years old in good health. V is TRBV24-1 and J is TRBJ2-4; D is unclear. CDR3 sequence: CATSDLYYEQYF. The CDR3 region has the DNA TGTGCCACCAGTGATTTATACTATGAGCAGTACTTC.